This note documents a single TCR beta chain sequence. Its antigen is as yet unknown. Profiling relied on immunoSEQ multiplex PCR, and the TCRdb table lists in-frame clones only, not all of them. The table shows a few million clones, with around nine tenths occurring only once. This CDR3 has 17 amino acids. V was cut by 4 bases and J by 1 base, with 16 bases left in between. Germline values: CDR1 MDHEN, CDR2 SYDVKM. The data derive from a study of shared clonotypes between healthy human individuals. Findings and caveats of the study: The authors sampled blood alone, and tissue repertoires likely differ.

The sequencing input was naive CD4+ T cells sorted from blood. Regarding subset: CD45RA+ positively selected. The chain is built from TRBV28 and TRBJ2-2; tentatively, D is TRBD1 (6 bases). The clonotype comes from a man between 18 and 29 years old in good health. The DNA for the CDR3 is TGTGCCAGCAGTTCGTATCTTCAGGACAGGAACACCGGGGAGCTGTTTTTT. Residues: CASSSYLQDRNTGELFF.